These T cell receptor beta chains were read from a single sample in a study of a mutant IDH1 vaccine in newly diagnosed glioma. The assay was immunoSEQ multiplex PCR, and TCRdb's table has in-frame clones only and misses some. The repertoire holds over 35,000 clones, with approximately 80% as singletons. Their recognized antigens are unknown. The input for sequencing was PBMCs, taken from a glioma patient whose treatment included an IDH1 peptide vaccine. These receptors were collected from a woman aged 45-65 years with glioma. CDR3s include the opening cysteine and the closing phenylalanine or tryptophan. The order of the fields is D gene, J gene, clone size, V gene, CDR3 DNA, CDR3 protein. The D gene is left open where the match is weak. Size is stated for part of the rows, as once, few or many counts, or as a class when the clone is expanded.

>TRBD1|TRBJ2-7|-|TRBV2
TGTGCCAGCAATGGACAGGGGTTAGCCAACGAGCAGTACTTC
CASNGQGLANEQYF
>-|TRBJ1-5|-|TRBV4-2
TGTGCCAGCAGCCAAGATGGGTCGGGCAATCAGCCCCAGCATTTT
CASSQDGSGNQPQHF
>-|TRBJ1-3|-|TRBV2
TGTGCCAGCAGGCACCGAGGGGCCGGAAACACCATATATTTT
CASRHRGAGNTIYF
>-|TRBJ2-7|-|TRBV4-1
TGCGCCAGCAGCCAAGGTACTAGTGGAATCAACGAGCAGTACTTC
CASSQGTSGINEQYF
>-|TRBJ1-6|-|TRBV5-1
TGCGCCAGCAGTTCCGATAGCTCCTATAATTCACCCCTCCACTTT
CASSSDSSYNSPLHF
>-|TRBJ1-5|few|TRBV7-8
TGTGCCAGCAGCACGGGGAGGGGGGAAAATCAGCCCCAGCATTTT
CASSTGRGENQPQHF
>-|TRBJ2-1|once|TRBV7-3
TGTGCCAGCAGCCCCGAGCCTGGGGGCTACAATGAGCAGTTCTTC
CASSPEPGGYNEQFF
>-|TRBJ1-1|-|TRBV30
TGTGCCTGGAGCCTAACCCCGAACACTGAAGCTTTCTTT
CAWSLTPNTEAFF
>-|TRBJ1-3|-|TRBV2
TGTGCCAGCAGTGGCAACAGGGCCCCCTCTGGAAACACCATATATTTT
CASSGNRAPSGNTIYF
>TRBD1|TRBJ2-1|-|TRBV9
TGTGCCAGCAGCTCACGGACAGGGGAAAATGAGCAGTTCTTC
CASSSRTGENEQFF
>-|TRBJ2-1|-|TRBV10-1
TGCGCCAGCAGTGACTCTCGGGGGGCCCTATTGTCCTACAATGAGCAGTTCTTC
CASSDSRGALLSYNEQFF
>TRBD1|TRBJ2-7|medium-sized|TRBV10-3
TGTGCCATCAAGCCGGGACAGTCCTACGAGCAGTACTTC
CAIKPGQSYEQYF
>-|TRBJ1-2|-|TRBV27
TGTGCCAGCAGTTTAGGACCGGACAGAGCTAACTATGGCTACACCTTC
CASSLGPDRANYGYTF
>-|TRBJ2-1|-|TRBV6-5
TGTGCCAGCAGTAGAAGCGACAATGAGCAGTTCTTC
CASSRSDNEQFF
>-|TRBJ1-2|-|TRBV19
TGTGCCATCCCCCCGGGTAAGGGGCGGGATGGCTACACCTTC
CAIPPGKGRDGYTF
>-|TRBJ2-1|-|TRBV9
TGTGCCAGCAGCGTGGGTACTACCTCCTACAATGAGCAGTTCTTC
CASSVGTTSYNEQFF
>-|TRBJ2-7|-|TRBV6-5
TGTGCCAGCAGTTTGGACGGGAACTCCTACGAGCAGTACTTC
CASSLDGNSYEQYF
>-|TRBJ1-4|-|TRBV4-1
TGCGCCAGCAGCCAAGGATCCTTCGGGGCTGGAGAAAAACTGTTTTTT
CASSQGSFGAGEKLFF
>-|TRBJ2-7|-|TRBV30
TGTGCCTGGAGTCCTCAACTCCTAGTCCGAAACTACGAGCAGTACTTC
CAWSPQLLVRNYEQYF
>TRBD2|TRBJ2-5|-|TRBV19
TGTGCCAGTACTACAAGCGGGGGTGAGACCCAGTACTTC
CASTTSGGETQYF
>TRBD2|TRBJ2-2|-|TRBV2
TGTGCCAGCACCCGAGAGGTAGCGGGACCTAACACCGGGGAGCTGTTTTTT
CASTREVAGPNTGELFF
>-|TRBJ2-1|few|TRBV4-2
TGTGCCAGCAGCCGAAACAGGGATGAGCAGTTCTTC
CASSRNRDEQFF
>TRBD1|TRBJ1-2|few|TRBV9
TGTGCCAGCAGCGTAGAGGACAGGGGGTTCTATGGCTACACCTTC
CASSVEDRGFYGYTF
>-|TRBJ1-2|-|TRBV5-6
TGTGCCAGCAGCTTGGGACTGGACTACTATGGCTACACCTTC
CASSLGLDYYGYTF
>-|TRBJ2-3|-|TRBV5-4
TGTGCCAGTCAGCTTGGTGTCGCAGATACGCAGTATTTT
CASQLGVADTQYF
>-|TRBJ2-7|-|TRBV2
TGTGCCAGCACCAAGGGCGGGGAGGCGGTCGAGCAGTACTTC
CASTKGGEAVEQYF
>-|TRBJ1-6|few|TRBV9
TGTGCCAGCAGCGTAGAGGAGTGGTCACCCCTCCACTTT
CASSVEEWSPLHF
>-|TRBJ2-3|-|TRBV6-5
TGTGCCAGCAGTTACAGGGGAGCAGATACGCAGTATTTT
CASSYRGADTQYF
>TRBD2|TRBJ2-1|-|TRBV19
TGTGCCAGTGGTACTAGCGGGGGCCGTAATGAGCAGTTCTTC
CASGTSGGRNEQFF
>TRBD1|TRBJ1-5|-|TRBV19
TGTGCCACCACCGGGACAGGGTTCAATCAGCCCCAGCATTTT
CATTGTGFNQPQHF
>TRBD1|TRBJ2-7|-|TRBV11-3
TGTGCCAGCAGCTACCAGGGGGCGAGGGGCTACGAGCAGTACTTC
CASSYQGARGYEQYF
>-|TRBJ2-7|once|TRBV6-5
TGTGCCAGCAGTTACGACAGCTCCTACGAGCAGTACTTC
CASSYDSSYEQYF
>-|TRBJ1-1|once|TRBV29-1
TGCAGCGTTGTTAGGGAAACTGAAGCTTTCTTT
CSVVRETEAFF
>-|TRBJ1-2|few|TRBV4-1
TGCGCCAGCAGCCAAAGGACGGGCGATGGCTACACCTTC
CASSQRTGDGYTF
>-|TRBJ1-2|-|TRBV7-6
TGTGCCAGCAGTGCCGGGACGGTCGCTAACTATGGCTACACCTTC
CASSAGTVANYGYTF
>TRBD1|TRBJ2-2|-|TRBV4-1
TGCGCCAGCAGCCAAGAGGGAGGACAGGGTACCGGGGAGCTGTTTTTT
CASSQEGGQGTGELFF
>-|TRBJ1-1|-|TRBV14
TGTGCCAGCAGCCAAGAGGGCACTGAAGCTTTCTTT
CASSQEGTEAFF
>TRBD2|TRBJ2-1|-|TRBV6-5
TGTGCCAGCAGGCTGACTAGCGGGGGGTGGGCTGAGCAGTTCTTC
CASRLTSGGWAEQFF